Sequencing of this T cell receptor beta chain was carried out in a study of T cell responses to AZD1222 COVID-19 vaccine. Here immunoSEQ multiplex PCR was the method, and the copy in TCRdb shows in-frame clones only, minus some. This table has 150,000 to 200,000 clones, about 93% appearing once. Overall study findings and caveats: Regions 160-218 and 743-854 held dominance among vaccine-associated CD4 TCRs, which spanned spike. Repertoire sampling occurred only after the peak T cell response. Spike-specific TCRs gained breadth and depth after people received two AZD1222 doses.

This clone was seen a single time. Its specificity is not known. The source is an adult who received the MenACWY meningococcal vaccine as a control. The sequences come from peripheral blood, collected 28 days after the second dose of the MenACWY control vaccine.

The CDR3 here is CASSRDSPYGYTF. In nucleotides, the CDR3 is TGTGCCAGCAGCCGGGACAGCCCCTATGGCTACACCTTC. This chain joins TRBV7-2 and TRBJ1-2; 7 positions match TRBD1. The CDR3 contains 13 residues. Per the germline V gene, CDR1 is SGHTA and CDR2 is FQGNSA. Unmatched junction bases numbered 4, after V lost 5 bases and J lost 4 bases.